The rows below give T cell receptor beta chains drawn from one sample of a study of blood T cell repertoires in COVID-19. Method: immunoSEQ multiplex PCR; TCRdb's copy keeps in-frame clones and lacks some. Of about 200,000 clones in the sample, around nine tenths were seen once. Sequencing used peripheral blood. Source of these receptors: a man aged 50 to 59 with COVID-19, enrolled during active disease. Both conserved end residues are part of each CDR3. Each record gives: D gene, J gene, clone size, V gene, CDR3 length, CDR3 DNA, CDR3 protein. A D gene is named only where the DNA matches it firmly. The listing skips clone size in some rows; elsewhere it reads once, few, many or a size class.

>-|TRBJ1-2|-|TRBV28|14
TGTGCCAGCAGCTCGGACAGTCTTAACTATGGCTACACCTTC
CASSSDSLNYGYTF
>TRBD1|TRBJ2-7|-|TRBV7-6|16
TGTGCCAGCAGACCATCCCCCGGGACAGGTGTCCACGAGCAGTACTTC
CASRPSPGTGVHEQYF
>TRBD1|TRBJ2-1|-|TRBV5-4|16
TGTGCCAGCAGCTTGGAAGGACAGGGGTACTACAATGAGCAGTTCTTC
CASSLEGQGYYNEQFF
>-|TRBJ2-2|-|TRBV18|16
TGTGCCAGCTCACCAATCTCGCGGGGGAACACCGGGGAGCTGTTTTTT
CASSPISRGNTGELFF
>TRBD2|TRBJ2-1|-|TRBV15|19
TGTGCCACCAGCAGAGTTGGTAGCGGGGGCCCGACGGGGTACAATGAGCAGTTCTTC
CATSRVGSGGPTGYNEQFF
>-|TRBJ1-2|once|TRBV5-6|14
TGTGCCAGCAGCTTGTCAGGTACAGATTATGGCTACACCTTC
CASSLSGTDYGYTF
>TRBD1|TRBJ2-3|-|TRBV30|13
TGTGCCTGGAGGGGCAGGGGGACAGATACGCAGTATTTT
CAWRGRGTDTQYF
>TRBD2|TRBJ2-1|-|TRBV7-2|16
TGTGCCAGCAGCTTTTGGGCGGGGGGGTTGAACAATGAGCAGTTCTTC
CASSFWAGGLNNEQFF
>TRBD1|TRBJ1-1|-|TRBV7-9|14
TGTGCCAGCAGCTTAGTACAGGGGGCCTCTGAAGCTTTCTTT
CASSLVQGASEAFF
>TRBD1|TRBJ2-7|once|TRBV2|15
TGTGCCAGCAGTGAGGGACAGCGGATCTCCTACGAGCAGTACTTC
CASSEGQRISYEQYF
>TRBD1|TRBJ1-1|-|TRBV28|17
TGTGCCAGCAGTTTAGTGGCAGGGGGGCCGTCTAGGACTGAAGCTTTCTTT
CASSLVAGGPSRTEAFF
>TRBD2|TRBJ2-1|-|TRBV5-1|14
TGCGCCAGCGGCTTCAGCGGGAAGGTCAATGAGCAGTTCTTC
CASGFSGKVNEQFF
>-|TRBJ2-1|-|TRBV9|15
TGTGCCAGCAGCGTAGAATTAGCGGATTACAATGAGCAGTTCTTC
CASSVELADYNEQFF
>TRBD2|TRBJ2-3|-|TRBV7-2|15
TGTGCCAGCAGAACCCTAGCGGGGAGACCAGATACGCAGTATTTT
CASRTLAGRPDTQYF
>TRBD2|TRBJ2-2|once|TRBV9|15
TGTGCCAGCAGCCGGCGGGAGAGAAACACCGGGGAGCTGTTTTTT
CASSRRERNTGELFF
>-|TRBJ2-3|-|TRBV7-9|15
TGTGCCAGCAGCTTACGCGGGGATAAGACAGATACGCAGTATTTT
CASSLRGDKTDTQYF
>-|TRBJ1-1|-|TRBV2|13
TGTGCCAGCAGTGAAGGTTGGAGGTCTGAAGCTTTCTTT
CASSEGWRSEAFF
>-|TRBJ2-3|-|TRBV7-6|17
TGTGCCAGCAGCCCAGGGCTGGCGGGAAATGGGAAAGATACGCAGTATTTT
CASSPGLAGNGKDTQYF
>TRBD2|TRBJ2-7|-|TRBV19|15
TGTGCCAGTTCCCCTTTGGCTAGCGGGTTGGGCGAGCAGTACTTC
CASSPLASGLGEQYF
>-|TRBJ2-1|-|TRBV4-2|16
TGTGCCAGCAGCCAAGAACTAGCCGACCCCTACAATGAGCAGTTCTTC
CASSQELADPYNEQFF
>-|TRBJ2-3|-|TRBV2|14
TGTGCCAGCAGTGTCACGCGGGGCACAGATACGCAGTATTTT
CASSVTRGTDTQYF
>-|TRBJ2-2|-|TRBV18|15
TGTGCCAGCTCACCCGGGATAGCGAACACCGGGGAGCTGTTTTTT
CASSPGIANTGELFF
>-|TRBJ2-4|-|TRBV19|13
TGTGCCAGCTCTGAGGGAGCCAAAAACATTCAGTACTTC
CASSEGAKNIQYF
>-|TRBJ2-1|-|TRBV4-3|16
TGCGCCAGCAGCCAAGAGGGCCCGGTGGTTGCGAATGAGCAGTTCTTC
CASSQEGPVVANEQFF
>-|TRBJ2-3|-|TRBV7-9|15
TGTGCCAGCAGCCAGGAGGACGGGAGTGGAGATACGCAGTATTTT
CASSQEDGSGDTQYF
>-|TRBJ2-3|-|TRBV9|18
TGTGCCAGCAGCGCCGGCCGTGGGGCCCTAACTAGCACAGATACGCAGTATTTT
CASSAGRGALTSTDTQYF
>TRBD1|TRBJ1-1|-|TRBV6-5|14
TGTGCCAGCAGTATCAGGACAGGGGAGACTGAAGCTTTCTTT
CASSIRTGETEAFF
>-|TRBJ1-1|-|TRBV15|16
TGTGCCACCAGCAGAGATGGGCACCTGACGAACACTGAAGCTTTCTTT
CATSRDGHLTNTEAFF
>TRBD1|TRBJ1-5|-|TRBV24-1|16
TGTGCCACCAGTGATCCCACAGGGGGCCGCAATCAGCCCCAGCATTTT
CATSDPTGGRNQPQHF
>TRBD1|TRBJ1-3|-|TRBV12-5|16
TGTGCTAGTGGTTTGCCCGGGACAGTCTCTGGAAACACCATATATTTT
CASGLPGTVSGNTIYF
>TRBD1|TRBJ2-7|few|TRBV27|13
TGTGCCACTATGCAGGGGGCAGCCTACGAGCAGTACTTC
CATMQGAAYEQYF
>-|TRBJ1-5|-|TRBV30|14
TGTGCCTGGAGTGTATCAGGGAGCAATCAGCCCCAGCATTTT
CAWSVSGSNQPQHF
>TRBD2|TRBJ2-7|-|TRBV4-1|16
TGCGCCAGCAGCCAAGAGGTTACCCGGGGGGCCTACGAGCAGTACTTC
CASSQEVTRGAYEQYF
>-|TRBJ1-1|-|TRBV20-1|11
TGCAGTGCTTCTGTCGTTGCTGAAGCTTTCTTT
CSASVVAEAFF
>TRBD2|TRBJ2-3|-|TRBV6-5|15
TGTGCCAGCACCCCTTGGGCGGGGGGCACAGATACGCAGTATTTT
CASTPWAGGTDTQYF
>TRBD1|TRBJ2-3|-|TRBV6-4|14
TGTGCCAGCAGTGACCGGACAGGGGGAGATACGCAGTATTTT
CASSDRTGGDTQYF
>TRBD2|TRBJ2-1|-|TRBV5-4|17
TGTGCCAGCAGCGTCAGTGCCGGGACTAGCGGTTACAATGAGCAGTTCTTC
CASSVSAGTSGYNEQFF
>TRBD1|TRBJ1-4|-|TRBV6-5|13
TGTGCCAGCAGTTACGGACAGGGTGAAAAACTGTTTTTT
CASSYGQGEKLFF
>-|TRBJ1-3|once|TRBV5-1|18
TGCGCCAGCAGCTTGTATCTTTTACAGGGAAGCTCTGGAAACACCATATATTTT
CASSLYLLQGSSGNTIYF